This TCR beta chain was identified in a study of T cells in women clearing cervical HPV infection. Looking at the study overall: Donors had HPV16-related CIN3 or worse; 2 had invasive cancer. Case blood drawn at lesion detection; control blood after infection cleared.

CDR3 length: 14 amino acids. Trimming left V 3 bases short and J 0 bases short, with 12 bases between. The V gene's germline CDR1 is DFQATT and CDR2 SNEGSKA (reference sequence). Prevalent HPV16 infections were excluded; only incident single HPV16 infections included. The assay was immunoSEQ multiplex PCR, and TCRdb's table has in-frame clones only and misses some. The sample table sets out some 43,000 clones. In regard to this clone: The CDR3 end falls 3 residues outside the read, so it is completed with the germline J gene.

Material: blood buffy coat. The sequence was collected from a woman aged 18 to 75 with a cervical HPV16 infection that either progressed to CIN3+ or cleared (not recorded which). The chain uses TRBV20-1 and TRBJ2-7, with D possibly called TRBD1 or TRBD2 (5 bases each). The covered CDR3 bases are TGCAGTGCTAGGGGTGAGGGGCTCTCCTACGAG. Its translation is CSARGEGLSYE. The CDR3 reads in full as CSARGEGLSYEQYF.